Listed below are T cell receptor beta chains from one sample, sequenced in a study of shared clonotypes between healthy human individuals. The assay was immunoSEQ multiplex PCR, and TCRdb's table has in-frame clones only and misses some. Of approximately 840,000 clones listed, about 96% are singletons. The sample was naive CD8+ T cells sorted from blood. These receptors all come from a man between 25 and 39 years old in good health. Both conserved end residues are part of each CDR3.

CDR3 protein: CASSHRQENTEAFF
J gene: TRBJ1-1
V gene: TRBV14
CDR3 length: 14

CDR3 protein: CASSSRTSGLLFNEQFF
J gene: TRBJ2-1
V gene: TRBV28
CDR3 length: 17

CDR3 protein: CASSVVQNTEAFF
J gene: TRBJ1-1
V gene: TRBV27
CDR3 length: 13

CDR3 protein: CASSLAKTGDNEQFF
J gene: TRBJ2-1
V gene: TRBV7-9
CDR3 length: 15

CDR3 protein: CASSLDRELFF
J gene: TRBJ2-2
V gene: TRBV7-8
CDR3 length: 11

CDR3 protein: CASSYFAADTQYF
J gene: TRBJ2-3
V gene: TRBV6-6
CDR3 length: 13

CDR3 protein: CASSQDFGIYSYEQYF
J gene: NA
V gene: TRBV4-3
CDR3 length: 16

CDR3 protein: CASSYGWGNTEAFF
J gene: TRBJ1-1
V gene: TRBV6-5
CDR3 length: 14

CDR3 protein: CASSQDPEGAYEQYF
J gene: TRBJ2-7
V gene: TRBV4-1
CDR3 length: 15

CDR3 protein: CASTGVSTYEQYF
J gene: TRBJ2-7
V gene: TRBV27
CDR3 length: 13

CDR3 protein: CASSLHRMTEVKSYEQYF
J gene: TRBJ2-7
V gene: TRBV28
CDR3 length: 18

CDR3 protein: CASSSPGGGTYEQYF
J gene: TRBJ2-7
V gene: TRBV27
CDR3 length: 15

CDR3 protein: CASSLWTETNPYEQYF
J gene: TRBJ2-7
V gene: TRBV7-9
CDR3 length: 16

CDR3 protein: CASSPRDSGEQYF
J gene: TRBJ2-7
V gene: TRBV4-1
CDR3 length: 13

CDR3 protein: CASSWGGGFNEQFF
J gene: TRBJ2-1
V gene: TRBV5-1
CDR3 length: 14

CDR3 protein: CASSLDQAPQREQYF
J gene: TRBJ2-7
V gene: TRBV11-2
CDR3 length: 15

CDR3 protein: CASSPGTLYEQYF
J gene: TRBJ2-7
V gene: TRBV5-1
CDR3 length: 13

CDR3 protein: CASRPHSERTDTQYF
J gene: TRBJ2-3
V gene: TRBV4-2
CDR3 length: 15

CDR3 protein: CASSSPSRGTPLNEQFF
J gene: TRBJ2-1
V gene: TRBV7-8
CDR3 length: 17

CDR3 protein: CASSPRPSSYEQYF
J gene: TRBJ2-7
V gene: TRBV5-1
CDR3 length: 14

CDR3 protein: CSVISRVGYTF
J gene: TRBJ1-2
V gene: TRBV29-1
CDR3 length: 11

CDR3 protein: CASSYGRDTYEQYF
J gene: TRBJ2-7
V gene: TRBV6-5
CDR3 length: 14

CDR3 protein: CASSTARTGELFF
J gene: TRBJ2-2
V gene: TRBV7-9
CDR3 length: 13

CDR3 protein: CASSFQGNPYNEQFF
J gene: TRBJ2-1
V gene: TRBV5-4
CDR3 length: 15

CDR3 protein: CASSFTPGLSPYNEQFF
J gene: TRBJ2-1
V gene: TRBV7-2
CDR3 length: 17

CDR3 protein: CASSLVEGIVGHEQYF
J gene: TRBJ2-7
V gene: TRBV11-1
CDR3 length: 16

CDR3 protein: CASRSHGRAPGELFF
J gene: TRBJ2-2
V gene: TRBV5-6
CDR3 length: 15

CDR3 protein: CASSRTGQSREKLFF
J gene: TRBJ1-4
V gene: TRBV6-5
CDR3 length: 15

CDR3 protein: CASSLGGKEAFF
J gene: TRBJ1-1
V gene: TRBV7-6
CDR3 length: 12

CDR3 protein: CASSYSVAPSYEQYF
J gene: TRBJ2-7
V gene: TRBV6-5
CDR3 length: 15

CDR3 protein: CASSPPGHYEQYF
J gene: TRBJ2-7
V gene: TRBV9
CDR3 length: 13

CDR3 protein: CASSIRDGYEQYF
J gene: TRBJ2-7
V gene: TRBV19
CDR3 length: 13

CDR3 protein: CSVERTGRYGYTF
J gene: TRBJ1-2
V gene: TRBV29-1
CDR3 length: 13

CDR3 protein: CASRGRANYGYTF
J gene: TRBJ1-2
V gene: TRBV10-2
CDR3 length: 13

CDR3 protein: CASSVGEFSYNEQFF
J gene: TRBJ2-1
V gene: TRBV9
CDR3 length: 15

CDR3 protein: CASSHRYGGRGEQYF
J gene: TRBJ2-7
V gene: TRBV7-9
CDR3 length: 15

CDR3 protein: CASSPTGFYEQYF
J gene: TRBJ2-7
V gene: TRBV27
CDR3 length: 13

CDR3 protein: CSARTGASYEQYF
J gene: TRBJ2-7
V gene: TRBV29-1
CDR3 length: 13

CDR3 protein: CASSFGAWDEQFF
J gene: TRBJ2-1
V gene: TRBV27
CDR3 length: 13

CDR3 protein: CASSLVLATGTYGYTF
J gene: TRBJ1-2
V gene: TRBV5-6
CDR3 length: 16

CDR3 protein: CAIRIKTDSYEQYF
J gene: TRBJ2-7
V gene: TRBV10-3
CDR3 length: 14

CDR3 protein: CASSHGGYTEAFF
J gene: TRBJ1-1
V gene: TRBV4-1
CDR3 length: 13

CDR3 protein: CSVAQNTEAFF
J gene: TRBJ1-1
V gene: TRBV29-1
CDR3 length: 11

CDR3 protein: CASSLKGQTNYGYTF
J gene: TRBJ1-2
V gene: TRBV11-2
CDR3 length: 15

CDR3 protein: CSAETTSDSYEQYF
J gene: TRBJ2-7
V gene: TRBV29-1
CDR3 length: 14

CDR3 protein: CASSYETGANVLTF
J gene: TRBJ2-6
V gene: TRBV6-5
CDR3 length: 14

CDR3 protein: CASSPLGRGMDEQYF
J gene: TRBJ2-7
V gene: TRBV7-9
CDR3 length: 15

CDR3 protein: CASSPGGPYNEQFF
J gene: TRBJ2-1
V gene: TRBV27
CDR3 length: 14

CDR3 protein: CASSLEATYEQYF
J gene: TRBJ2-7
V gene: TRBV11-2
CDR3 length: 13

CDR3 protein: CASSLFARRLGRGATREQYF
J gene: TRBJ2-7
V gene: TRBV13
CDR3 length: 20

CDR3 protein: CASSAGPYEQYF
J gene: TRBJ2-7
V gene: TRBV2
CDR3 length: 12

CDR3 protein: CASSLGAGVSTEAFF
J gene: TRBJ1-1
V gene: TRBV5-6
CDR3 length: 15

CDR3 protein: CASGFVGLTYGYTF
J gene: TRBJ1-2
V gene: TRBV6-5
CDR3 length: 14

CDR3 protein: CSAFLETQYF
J gene: TRBJ2-5
V gene: TRBV20-1
CDR3 length: 10

CDR3 protein: CASRATGGLYF
J gene: TRBJ2-7
V gene: TRBV6-5
CDR3 length: 11